This T cell receptor (beta chain) was sequenced during a study of blood T cells in healthy people across ages. Then a second PCR, running roughly 7 to 11 cycles, was carried out with a sample-barcoded 5' primer and a J-beta primer mix. A single record per CDR3 protein comes from TCRdb applying MiXCR to the 5' RACE reads. The sample shows hundreds of thousands of distinct CDR3 sequences, less than 45% of them seen only once. Each individual donor underwent a draw of roughly 10 milliliters of peripheral blood. No fewer than 6 million PBMCs went into each sample. The CDR3 is made up of 14 amino acids. The germline gives CDR1 DFQATT, CDR2 SNEGSKA (reference sequence). Unmatched junction bases numbered 4, after V lost 1 base and J lost 1 base.

This receptor was taken from a man aged 80 or over in good health. The chain links TRBV20-1 to TRBJ2-7, with 7 bases matching TRBD2. Sequenced: blood. The chain's CDR3 is CSARGGGGSYEQYF. The CDR3 DNA reads TGCAGTGCTAGAGGCGGGGGAGGGTCCTACGAGCAGTACTTC.